These 17 T cell receptor beta chains were all obtained from the same sample, sequenced in a study of CD8+ T cells in alopecia areata. Extracted RNA was reverse transcribed into cDNA, the sequencing template. Method: immunoSEQ multiplex PCR; TCRdb's copy keeps in-frame clones and lacks some. The sample includes over 150,000 clones, just over 55% of them seen just once. Sample: CD8+ T cells sorted from blood. These receptors originate from a human donor in good health.

The V gene is TRBV6-5, the J gene TRBJ2-6; the D gene could be TRBD1 or TRBD2 (5 bases each). Trimming took 2 bases from V and 4 from J, leaving 9 bases between them. The CDR3 sequence is 15 residues long. Germline V gene sequence: CDR1 MNHEY, CDR2 SVGAGI. CDR3: CASSYGGSGANVLTF. The CDR3 DNA reads TGTGCCAGCAGTTACGGGGGTTCCGGGGCCAACGTCCTGACTTTC.

The chain couples TRBV13 to TRBJ2-7; D gene ambiguous. The CDR3 has 14 amino acids. The ends were cut back, 5 bases at V and 2 bases at J, with 13 bases in the middle. Germline lookup yields CDR1 PRHDT and CDR2 FYEKMQ (reference sequence). The CDR3 region has the DNA TGTGCCAGCAGCACAAATGGGGAAGCCTACGAGCAGTACTTC. Protein: CASSTNGEAYEQYF.

The chain joins TRBV28 to TRBJ2-1; 8 positions agree with TRBD1. This CDR3 has 15 residues. CDR1 is MDHEN, CDR2 SYDVKM, per germline. V shed 1 base, J shed 7 bases, and the junction held 6 bases outside the gene matches. CDR3 in DNA: TGTGCCAGCAGTTTATACGCAGGGGGCTCGAATGAGCAGTTCTTC. Its protein product is CASSLYAGGSNEQFF.

This clone appeared a single time. The rearrangement links TRBV5-1 to TRBJ2-7; 9 bases agree with TRBD1. The CDR3 sequence is 14 residues long. With 3 bases clipped from V and 3 bases from J, the junction kept 4 bases outside the gene matches. Germline loops: CDR1 SGHRS, CDR2 YFSETQ. In DNA form, the CDR3 reads TGCGCCAGCAGCTGGGGGACAGGGAACTACGAGCAGTACTTC. This sequence encodes CASSWGTGNYEQYF.

The chain uses TRBV19 and TRBJ1-2; TRBD1 matches 8 bases. V gave up 6 bases and J gave up 2 bases; unmatched junction bases: 5. The germline CDR1 and CDR2 sequences are LNHDA and SQIVND (reference sequence). The CDR3 sequence is 14 residues long. CDR3 residues: CASSHGQGNYGYTF. CDR3 bases: TGTGCCAGTAGCCATGGACAGGGAAACTATGGCTACACCTTC.

This clone was picked up a small number of times. This chain connects TRBV4-1 to TRBJ1-1, with 8 bases fitting TRBD1. Trimming removed 6 bases from V and 6 bases from J; junction bases left unmatched: 3. CDR1 and CDR2 (germline): MGHRA, YSYEKL. The CDR3 is 12 residues long. The DNA of the CDR3 is TGCGCCAGCAGAGAGGGACAGGCTGAAGCTTTCTTT. Amino acid sequence: CASREGQAEAFF.

This clone was seen only a few times. The chain is built from TRBV29-1 and TRBJ1-2, with 7 bases that match TRBD1. The CDR3 has 13 residues. The V gene end was trimmed by 0 bases and the J gene end by 6 bases; junction bases not matched to a gene: 4. CDR1 is SQVTM and CDR2 is ANQGSEA in the germline V gene. CDR3 sequence: CSVEDPQGDGYTF. For the CDR3, the DNA is TGCAGCGTTGAAGATCCCCAGGGGGATGGCTACACCTTC.

The chain employs TRBV1 and TRBJ1-5. TRBV1 is tagged as a pseudogene. The CDR3 is 14 residues long. The CDR3 bases are TGCACCAGCAGCCACCCCACTGGCCATCAGCCCCAGCATTTT. Its protein is CTSSHPTGHQPQHF.

This sequence joins TRBV4-1 and TRBJ2-2; TRBD1 matches at 9 bases. The CDR3 is 15 amino acids. The germline V gene has CDR1 MGHRA and CDR2 YSYEKL. Trimming cost V 4 bases and J 5 bases; bases outside gene matches: 5. The CDR3 region has the DNA TGCGCCAGCAGCCTCCGGACAGGGGAGACCGGGGAGCTGTTTTTT. It yields the protein CASSLRTGETGELFF.

The J gene is TRBJ2-7, the V gene TRBV7-6, with 9 nucleotides matching TRBD1. The CDR3 spans 14 residues. Trimming at V came to 1 base and at J to 6 bases, leaving 4 bases not matched to a gene. The germline gives CDR1 SGHVS, CDR2 FNYEAQ. The CDR3 bases are TGTGCCAGCAGCTTAGGGGGACAGGGAGGCGAGCAGTACTTC. As protein: CASSLGGQGGEQYF.

The chain is built from TRBV7-9 and TRBJ1-6; D not resolved. This CDR3 comprises 13 residues. Between the trimmed V and J ends, which lost 3 bases and 9 bases, there was a span of 9 bases. From germline, CDR1 is SEHNR and CDR2 FQNEAQ (reference sequence). CDR3 bases: TGTGCCAGCAGCTTGAACAGCCTTTCACCCCTCCACTTT. Amino acids: CASSLNSLSPLHF.

The chain joins TRBV5-6 to TRBJ2-7; D call uncertain. From germline, CDR1 is SGHDT and CDR2 YYEEEE. Trimming removed 1 base from V and 7 bases from J, with 6 bases in between. The CDR3 is made up of 11 amino acids. CDR3 sequence (DNA): TGTGCCAGCAGCTTGCAGGAGGAGCAGTACTTC. It is translated as CASSLQEEQYF.

This CDR3 is CASSGVSHPPQYF. CDR3 in DNA: TGTGCCAGCAGCGGGGTATCCCACCCGCCGCAGTATTTT. J is TRBJ2-3 and V is TRBV9, with D unclear. Trimming pared 3 bases from V and 10 bases from J, leaving 15 bases between. Germline-derived CDR1 and CDR2 are SGDLS and YYNGEE. CDR3 size: 13 residues.

The table lists this clone with a few counts. This chain links TRBV4-2 with TRBJ2-7; 10 nucleotides align to TRBD1. Trimming cost V 1 base and J 5 bases; bases outside gene matches: 2. CDR1 is LGHNA and CDR2 is YNFKEQ in the germline V gene. The CDR3 is made up of 14 amino acids. The chain's CDR3 is CASSQGTGGNEQYF. The CDR3 DNA follows: TGTGCCAGCAGCCAAGGGACAGGGGGGAACGAGCAGTACTTC.

A remark on this clone: This CDR3 is also generated by other DNA sequences in the sample. The chain recombines TRBV6-6 with TRBJ2-7; the D is unclear. V dropped 6 bases and J dropped 6 bases, with 9 bases sitting between them. Germline CDR1 is MNHNY and CDR2 is SVGAGI (reference sequence). The CDR3 loop spans 11 amino acids. The CDR3 DNA is TGTGCCAGCAGCCCCGGTGGCGAGCAGTACTTC. Translated: CASSPGGEQYF.

The genes are TRBV30 and TRBJ1-2; D is possibly TRBD1 (5 bases). Germline CDR1 GTSNPN, CDR2 SVGIG (reference sequence). V was pared by 0 bases and J by 8 bases, with 13 bases between. CDR3 length equals 13 residues. The DNA for the CDR3 is TGTGCCTGGAGTGTACTAGGGGTCGGGGGCTACACCTTC. It is translated as CAWSVLGVGGYTF.

The chain carries TRBV13 and TRBJ2-1; TRBD1 might be the D (5 bases). The length of the CDR3 is 14 residues. Trimming removed 1 base from V and 8 bases from J, with 12 bases in between. Germline lookup yields CDR1 PRHDT and CDR2 FYEKMQ (reference sequence). CDR3 DNA: TGTGCCAGCAGCTTAGACCTCAGGGTCGATGAGCAGTTCTTC. It encodes CASSLDLRVDEQFF.